This T cell receptor beta chain was identified during a study of cytomegalovirus exposure and HLA in healthy donors. About the research overall: Some 85 million unique TCRs from HLA-typed donors were held in an early data release. Broader study findings: Apparent HLA restriction characterized most CMV-associated TCR beta chains in a later analysis. A cluster of highly shared sequence variants was likely a sequencing artifact. Cytomegalovirus association was assigned to some 160 TCR beta chains.

In regard to this clone: Its specificity is not known.

Looked up from germline, CDR1 is DFQATT and CDR2 is SNEGSKA (reference sequence). The V gene end was trimmed by 6 bases and the J gene end by 6 bases; junction bases not matched to a gene: 4. This CDR3 contains 11 residues. PCR involved 60 Vbeta and 13 Jbeta primers. The data were produced by immunoSEQ multiplex PCR, yet TCRdb's version contains in-frame clones alone and is incomplete. The table lists 55,000 to 80,000 clones, around four fifths of them singletons. This sequence was found in a woman aged 25 to 39 in good health and CMV-seropositive. This chain joins TRBV20-1 and TRBJ1-1; 7 bases agree with TRBD1. Sequenced sample: PBMCs. Here the CDR3 reads CSAWGQSEAFF. In nucleotides, the CDR3 is TGCAGTGCCTGGGGACAGTCTGAAGCTTTCTTT.